This TCR beta chain originates from a study of CXCR3-negative and CXCR3-positive naive CD8 T cells. General study points: Once cells were cryopreserved, CXCR3 expression went down partly, and most assays used fresh PBMCs. Much lower diversity was found in memory CD8+ cells, while both naive subsets had comparably high diversity. Memory cells diverged, while naive CXCR3-positive and CXCR3-negative cells had similar TRBV-TRBJ usage.

In preparing the TRB cDNA libraries, 5' RACE with UMI labels was used. Using the 5' RACE reads, TCRdb records one entry per CDR3 protein without DNA. The listing contains about 43,000 distinct CDR3 sequences. Germline values: CDR1 SGHTA, CDR2 FQGNSA. This CDR3 is 17 amino acids long. On this clonotype itself: The target antigen is unknown.

This sequence joins TRBV7-2 and TRBJ1-3; TCRdb returns TRBD1, unconfirmable since there is no DNA. Material: memory CD8+ T cells from blood. The sequence came from a human donor in good health. Some clones in this sample may be carry-over from other donors' samples. The CDR3 is CASSPGTGVLSGNTIYF. The full variable domain, completed using reference TRBV7-2 and TRBJ1-3, is GAGVSQSPSNKVTEKGKDVELRCDPISGHTALYWYRQSLGQGLEFLIYFQGNSAPDKSGLPSDRFSAERTGGSVSTLTIQRTQQEDSAVYLCASSPGTGVLSGNTIYFGEGSWLTVV.